This T cell receptor (beta chain) was obtained from a study of early T cells in non-severe SARS-CoV-2 infection. Turning to the study itself: Bulk RNA isolated from unsorted whole blood underwent sequencing; chains were not paired.

This clonotype was seen at least ten times. Its antigen is not identified. Study-wide findings and caveats: The matching step, a VDJdb search, favored anti-spike CD8 responses and missed private and CD4 specificities.

CDR1 is SGDLS, CDR2 YYNGEE, per germline. There are 17 residues in the CDR3. Deletions cut 0 bases from V and 0 bases from J, with 15 bases between. Individual cDNA molecules received unique molecular identifiers during library preparation. MiXCR, run by TCRdb on the 5' RACE reads, gives a single entry per CDR3 protein. Of about 26,000 distinct CDR3 sequences in the sample, roughly 4.1% are singletons; the top ten hold around 6%. The sequence derives from an adult who was a healthcare worker with PCR-confirmed SARS-CoV-2 infection or an uninfected control (not recorded which). Sample: whole blood. The rearrangement joins TRBV9 to TRBJ1-1; D is undetermined. CDR3 loop: CASSVASGVQMNTEAFF. The CDR3 nucleotides are TGTGCCAGCAGCGTAGCTTCTGGGGTCCAGATGAACACTGAAGCTTTCTTT. The complete variable domain, with remaining parts taken from reference TRBV9 and TRBJ1-1, reads DSGVTQTPKHLITATGQRVTLRCSPRSGDLSVYWYQQSLDQGLQFLIQYYNGEERAKGNILERFSAQQFPDLHSELNLSSLELGDSALYFCASSVASGVQMNTEAFFGQGTRLTVV.